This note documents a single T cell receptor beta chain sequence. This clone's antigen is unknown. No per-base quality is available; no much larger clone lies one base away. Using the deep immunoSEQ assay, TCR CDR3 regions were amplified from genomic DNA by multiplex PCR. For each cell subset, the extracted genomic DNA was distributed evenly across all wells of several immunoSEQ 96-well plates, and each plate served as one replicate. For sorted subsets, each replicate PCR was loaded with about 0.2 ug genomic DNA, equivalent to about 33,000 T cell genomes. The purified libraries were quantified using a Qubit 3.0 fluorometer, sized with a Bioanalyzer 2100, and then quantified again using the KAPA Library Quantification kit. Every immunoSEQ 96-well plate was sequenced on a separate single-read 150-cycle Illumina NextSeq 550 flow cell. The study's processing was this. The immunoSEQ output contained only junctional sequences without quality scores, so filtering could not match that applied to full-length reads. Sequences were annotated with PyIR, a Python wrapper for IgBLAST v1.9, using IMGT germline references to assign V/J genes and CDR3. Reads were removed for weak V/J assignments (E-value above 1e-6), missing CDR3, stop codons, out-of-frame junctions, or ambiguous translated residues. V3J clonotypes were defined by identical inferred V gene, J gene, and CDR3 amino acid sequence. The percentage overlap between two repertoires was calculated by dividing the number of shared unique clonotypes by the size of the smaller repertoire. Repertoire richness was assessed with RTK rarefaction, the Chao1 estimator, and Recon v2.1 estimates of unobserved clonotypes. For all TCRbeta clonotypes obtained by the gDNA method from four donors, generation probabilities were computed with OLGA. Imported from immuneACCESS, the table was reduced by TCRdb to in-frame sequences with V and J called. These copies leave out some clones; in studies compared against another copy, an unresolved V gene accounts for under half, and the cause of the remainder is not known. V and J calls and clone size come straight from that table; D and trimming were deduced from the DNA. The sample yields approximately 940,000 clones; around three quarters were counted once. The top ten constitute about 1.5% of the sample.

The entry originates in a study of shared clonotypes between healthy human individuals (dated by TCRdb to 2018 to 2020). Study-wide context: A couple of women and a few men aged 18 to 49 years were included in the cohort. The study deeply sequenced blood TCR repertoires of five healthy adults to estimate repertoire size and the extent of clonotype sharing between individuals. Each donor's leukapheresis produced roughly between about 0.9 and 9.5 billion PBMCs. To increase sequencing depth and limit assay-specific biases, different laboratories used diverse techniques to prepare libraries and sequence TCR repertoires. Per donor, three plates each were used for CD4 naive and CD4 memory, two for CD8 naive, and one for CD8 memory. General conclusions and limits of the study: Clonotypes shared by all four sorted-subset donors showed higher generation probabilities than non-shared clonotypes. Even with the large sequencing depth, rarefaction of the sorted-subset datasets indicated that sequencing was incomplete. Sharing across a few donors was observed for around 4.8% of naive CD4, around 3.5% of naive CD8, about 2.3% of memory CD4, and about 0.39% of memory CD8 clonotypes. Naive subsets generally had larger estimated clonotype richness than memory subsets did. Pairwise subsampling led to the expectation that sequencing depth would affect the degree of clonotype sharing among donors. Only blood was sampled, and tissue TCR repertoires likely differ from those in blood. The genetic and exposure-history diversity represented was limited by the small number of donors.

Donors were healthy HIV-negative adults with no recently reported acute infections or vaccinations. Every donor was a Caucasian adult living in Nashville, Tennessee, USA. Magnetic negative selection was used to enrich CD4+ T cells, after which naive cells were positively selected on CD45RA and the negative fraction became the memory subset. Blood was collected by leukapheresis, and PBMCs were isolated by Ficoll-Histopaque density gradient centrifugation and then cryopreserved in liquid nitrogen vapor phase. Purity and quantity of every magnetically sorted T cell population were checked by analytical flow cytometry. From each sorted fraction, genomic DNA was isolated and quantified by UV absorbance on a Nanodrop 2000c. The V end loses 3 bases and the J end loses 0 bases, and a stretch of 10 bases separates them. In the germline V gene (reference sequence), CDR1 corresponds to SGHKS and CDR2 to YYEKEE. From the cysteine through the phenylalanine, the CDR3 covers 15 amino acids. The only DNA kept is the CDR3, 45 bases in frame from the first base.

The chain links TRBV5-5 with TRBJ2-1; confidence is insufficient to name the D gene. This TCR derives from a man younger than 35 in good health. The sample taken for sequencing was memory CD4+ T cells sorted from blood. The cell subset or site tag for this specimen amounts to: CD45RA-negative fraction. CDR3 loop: CASSYGGVSYNEQFF. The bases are TGTGCCAGCAGCTATGGTGGTGTCTCCTACAATGAGCAGTTCTTC.